Shown below are 5 T cell receptor beta chains from a single sample sequenced in a study of Ad26.COV2.S vaccination and SARS-CoV-2 variants. Described treatment: over 15 received Ad26.COV2.S at low or high dose, single or two shots; 5 received placebo; per-sample allocation not given. All samples were drawn on day 63, counting from the first vaccine or placebo injection. Produced via immunoSEQ multiplex PCR; TCRdb's table is partial and in-frame only. The table has around 340,000 clones, roughly nine tenths seen once. Sequencing was performed on peripheral blood, taken in a trial of Ad26.COV2.S vaccine versus placebo. These receptors all come from a person between 18 and 59 years old who received the Ad26.COV2.S COVID-19 vaccine or a placebo.

Here the CDR3 DNA reads TGTGCCACCAGTGACTACTCGGGGCTCCGATGGGACTCCTACGAGCAGTACTTC. It specifies CATSDYSGLRWDSYEQYF. V usage is TRBV24-1 and J usage is TRBJ2-7; D possibly matches TRBD1 or TRBD2 (5 bases each). Trimming took 4 bases from V and 0 from J, leaving 21 bases between them. The CDR3 runs 18 residues. Germline V CDR1 and CDR2: KGHDR, SFDVKD.

This chain uses TRBV30 with TRBJ1-1, with D tentatively TRBD1 (6 bases). This CDR3 is 14 amino acids long. Germline-derived CDR1 and CDR2 are GTSNPN and SVGIG (reference sequence). V was trimmed by 2 bases and J by 10 bases, leaving 20 bases between them. This CDR3 reads CAWSIGTTVSVAFF. As DNA, the CDR3 is TGTGCCTGGAGTATCGGGACAACCGTGAGTGTAGCTTTCTTT.

This clone is a singleton in its sample. V gene TRBV5-4 combines with J gene TRBJ1-1; D is uncertain. Trimming shortened V by 1 base and J by 0 bases, and 7 bases separated the two germline ends. In germline, CDR1 is SGHNT, CDR2 YYREEE (reference sequence). The CDR3 spans 14 residues. Written as DNA, the CDR3 is TGTGCCAGCAGCTTGCCACAGATGAACACTGAAGCTTTCTTT. Translation gives CASSLPQMNTEAFF.

This clone has only one observation. The chain recombines TRBV19 with TRBJ2-1; D unclear. Deletions cut 8 bases from V and 4 bases from J, with 6 bases between. The germline V gene has CDR1 LNHDA and CDR2 SQIVND (reference sequence). The CDR3 runs to 11 residues. CDR3 nucleotide sequence: TGTGCCAGTTCTTCTTACAATGAGCAGTTCTTC. Encoded protein: CASSSYNEQFF.

The chain has TRBV6-6 and TRBJ2-5, with D possibly being TRBD2 (7 bases). The CDR3 runs 16 residues. Germline CDR1 is MNHNY and CDR2 is SVGAGI (reference sequence). V was trimmed by 6 bases and J by 0 bases, leaving 17 bases between them. The CDR3 region is CASRNQGGTNQETQYF. CDR3 DNA: TGTGCCAGCAGAAATCAGGGAGGGACAAACCAAGAGACCCAGTACTTC.